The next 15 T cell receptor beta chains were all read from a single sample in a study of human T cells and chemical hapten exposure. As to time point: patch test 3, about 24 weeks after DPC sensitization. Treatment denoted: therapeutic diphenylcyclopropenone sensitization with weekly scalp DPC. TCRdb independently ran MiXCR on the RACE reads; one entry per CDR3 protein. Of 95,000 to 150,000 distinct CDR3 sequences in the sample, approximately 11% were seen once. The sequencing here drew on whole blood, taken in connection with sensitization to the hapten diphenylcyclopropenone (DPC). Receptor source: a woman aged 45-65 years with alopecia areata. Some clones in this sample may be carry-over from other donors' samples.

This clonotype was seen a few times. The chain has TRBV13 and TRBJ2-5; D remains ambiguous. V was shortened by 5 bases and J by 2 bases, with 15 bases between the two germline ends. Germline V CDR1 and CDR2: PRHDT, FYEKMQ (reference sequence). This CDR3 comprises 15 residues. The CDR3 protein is CASSPRGEAQETQYF. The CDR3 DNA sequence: TGTGCCAGCAGCCCGAGAGGCGAGGCGCAAGAGACCCAGTACTTC.

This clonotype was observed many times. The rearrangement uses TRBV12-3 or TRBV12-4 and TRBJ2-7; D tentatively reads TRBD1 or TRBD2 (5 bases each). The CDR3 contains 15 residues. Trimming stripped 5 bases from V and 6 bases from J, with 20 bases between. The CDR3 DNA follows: TGTGCCAGCAGTCCCGATAGATGGGGCGGGTCCGAGCAGTACTTC. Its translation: CASSPDRWGGSEQYF.

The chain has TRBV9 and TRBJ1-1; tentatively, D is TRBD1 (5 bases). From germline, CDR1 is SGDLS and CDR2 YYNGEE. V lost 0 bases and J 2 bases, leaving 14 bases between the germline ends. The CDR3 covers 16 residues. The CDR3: CASSVGGCIPNTEAFF. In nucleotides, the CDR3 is TGTGCCAGCAGCGTAGGGGGGTGCATTCCCAACACTGAAGCTTTCTTT.

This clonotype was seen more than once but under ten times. The CDR3 spells CASSQDDSQNTEAFF. CDR3 nucleotides: TGTGCCAGCAGCCAAGATGACAGTCAAAACACTGAAGCTTTCTTT. The chain has TRBV4-2 and TRBJ1-1, with D perhaps matching TRBD1 (5 bases). CDR1 and CDR2 (germline): LGHNA, YNFKEQ. V lost 0 bases and J 2 bases, leaving 10 bases between the germline ends. This CDR3 region has 15 residues.

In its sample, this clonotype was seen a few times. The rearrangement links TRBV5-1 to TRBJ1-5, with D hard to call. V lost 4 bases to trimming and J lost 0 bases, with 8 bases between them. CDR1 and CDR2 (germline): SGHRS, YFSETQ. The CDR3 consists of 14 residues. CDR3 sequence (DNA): TGCGCCAGCAGCCCAGACATTAGCAATCAGCCCCAGCATTTT. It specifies CASSPDISNQPQHF.

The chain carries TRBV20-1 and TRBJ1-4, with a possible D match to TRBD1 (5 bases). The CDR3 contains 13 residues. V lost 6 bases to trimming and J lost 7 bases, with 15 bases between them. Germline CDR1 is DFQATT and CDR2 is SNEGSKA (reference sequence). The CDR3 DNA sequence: TGCAGTGCGGGGACCGTCCGAGGTGAAAAACTGTTTTTT. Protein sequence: CSAGTVRGEKLFF.

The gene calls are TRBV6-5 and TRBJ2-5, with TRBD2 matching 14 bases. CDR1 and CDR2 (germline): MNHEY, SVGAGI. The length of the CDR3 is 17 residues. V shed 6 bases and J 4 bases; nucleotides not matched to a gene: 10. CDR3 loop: CASRPGTSGSGGETQYF. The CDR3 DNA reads TGTGCCAGCAGACCCGGGACTAGCGGGAGCGGAGGAGAGACCCAGTACTTC.

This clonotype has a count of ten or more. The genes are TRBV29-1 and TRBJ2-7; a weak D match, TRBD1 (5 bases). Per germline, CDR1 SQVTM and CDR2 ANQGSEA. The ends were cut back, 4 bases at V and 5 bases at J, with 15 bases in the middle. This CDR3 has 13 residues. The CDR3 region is CSVAVPGMHEQYF. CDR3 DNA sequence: TGCAGCGTTGCGGTTCCAGGGATGCACGAGCAGTACTTC.

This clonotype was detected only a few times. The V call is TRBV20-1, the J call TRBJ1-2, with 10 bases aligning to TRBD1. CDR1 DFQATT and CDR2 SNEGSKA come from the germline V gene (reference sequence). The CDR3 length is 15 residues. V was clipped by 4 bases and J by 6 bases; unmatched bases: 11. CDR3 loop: CSAITDRGRLDGYTF. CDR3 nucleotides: TGCAGTGCTATCACAGACAGGGGGCGCTTAGATGGCTACACCTTC.

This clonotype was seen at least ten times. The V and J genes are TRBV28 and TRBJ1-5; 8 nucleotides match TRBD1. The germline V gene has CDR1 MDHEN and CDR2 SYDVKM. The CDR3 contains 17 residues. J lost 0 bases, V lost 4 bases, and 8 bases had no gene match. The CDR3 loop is CASSSWTGIISNQPQHF. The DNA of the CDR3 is TGTGCCAGCAGTTCTTGGACAGGGATTATTAGCAATCAGCCCCAGCATTTT.

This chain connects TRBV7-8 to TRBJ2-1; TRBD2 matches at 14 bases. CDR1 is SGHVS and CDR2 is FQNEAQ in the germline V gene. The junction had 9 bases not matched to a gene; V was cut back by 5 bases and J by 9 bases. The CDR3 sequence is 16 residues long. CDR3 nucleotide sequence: TGTGCCAGCAGCGCCCCGGGACTAGCGGGAGTCAGTGAGCAGTTCTTC. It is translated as CASSAPGLAGVSEQFF. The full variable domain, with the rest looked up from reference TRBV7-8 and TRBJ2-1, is GAGVSQSPRYKVAKRGQDVALRCDPISGHVSLFWYQQALGQGPEFLTYFQNEAQLDKSGLPSDRFFAERPEGSVSTLKIQRTQQEDSAVYLCASSAPGLAGVSEQFFGPGTRLTVL.

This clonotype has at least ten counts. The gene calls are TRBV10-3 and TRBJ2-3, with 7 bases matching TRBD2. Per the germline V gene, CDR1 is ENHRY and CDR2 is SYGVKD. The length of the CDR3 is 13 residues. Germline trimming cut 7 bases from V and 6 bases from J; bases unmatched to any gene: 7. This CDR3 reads CAITGAGRDTQYF. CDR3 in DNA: TGTGCCATCACTGGAGCGGGGAGGGATACGCAGTATTTT.

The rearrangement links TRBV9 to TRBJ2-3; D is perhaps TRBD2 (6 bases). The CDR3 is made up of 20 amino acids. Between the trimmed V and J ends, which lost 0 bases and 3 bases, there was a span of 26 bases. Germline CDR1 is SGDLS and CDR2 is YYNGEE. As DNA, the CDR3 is TGTGCCAGCAGCGTAGCCCTCCCGGGAGAGAGTCCCCGTAATACAGATACGCAGTATTTT. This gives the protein CASSVALPGESPRNTDTQYF.

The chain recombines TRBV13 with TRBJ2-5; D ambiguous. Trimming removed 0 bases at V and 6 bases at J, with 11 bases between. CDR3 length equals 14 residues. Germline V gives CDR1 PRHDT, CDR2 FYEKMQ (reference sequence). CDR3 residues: CASSLGGNRKTQYF. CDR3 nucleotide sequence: TGTGCCAGCAGCTTAGGAGGGAACAGAAAGACCCAGTACTTC.

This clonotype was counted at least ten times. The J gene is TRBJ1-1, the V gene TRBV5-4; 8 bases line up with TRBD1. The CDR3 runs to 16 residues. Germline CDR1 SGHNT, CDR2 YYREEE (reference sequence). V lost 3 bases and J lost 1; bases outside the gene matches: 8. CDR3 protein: CASSSPRTGWNTEAFF. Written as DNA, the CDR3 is TGTGCCAGCAGCTCTCCCAGGACAGGGTGGAACACTGAAGCTTTCTTT. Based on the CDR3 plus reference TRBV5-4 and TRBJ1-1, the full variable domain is ETGVTQSPTHLIKTRGQQVTLRCSSQSGHNTVSWYQQALGQGPQFIFQYYREEENGRGNFPPRFSGLQFPNYSSELNVNALELDDSALYLCASSSPRTGWNTEAFFGQGTRLTVV.